The T cell receptor (beta chain) under discussion was sequenced for a study of shared clonotypes between healthy human individuals. The study, taken as a whole, reports: The sharing of 4.5% to 5% of naive CD4 clonotypes was seen across a handful of donors.

Sequenced by immunoSEQ multiplex PCR; TCRdb stores in-frame clones only, minus some. The sample holds 1,100,000 or so clones, around 78% seen once. A word on this clone: Antigen unknown.

The germline V gene encodes CDR1 MNHNS and CDR2 SASEGT. The CDR3 loop spans 13 amino acids. Splitting the CD4+ cells yielded a CD45RA+ naive subset and a CD45RA-negative memory subset. V gene TRBV6-1 combines with J gene TRBJ2-5, with D tentatively TRBD1 (5 bases). The receptor's source is a man between 18 and 35 years old in good health. Some clones in this sample may be carry-over from other donors' samples. Sequenced: memory CD4+ T cells from PBMCs. The subset here: CD45RA-negative fraction. The CDR3 region is CGVSPGKIETQYF. The CDR3 DNA reads TGTGGTGTGTCTCCAGGGAAGATCGAGACCCAGTACTTC.